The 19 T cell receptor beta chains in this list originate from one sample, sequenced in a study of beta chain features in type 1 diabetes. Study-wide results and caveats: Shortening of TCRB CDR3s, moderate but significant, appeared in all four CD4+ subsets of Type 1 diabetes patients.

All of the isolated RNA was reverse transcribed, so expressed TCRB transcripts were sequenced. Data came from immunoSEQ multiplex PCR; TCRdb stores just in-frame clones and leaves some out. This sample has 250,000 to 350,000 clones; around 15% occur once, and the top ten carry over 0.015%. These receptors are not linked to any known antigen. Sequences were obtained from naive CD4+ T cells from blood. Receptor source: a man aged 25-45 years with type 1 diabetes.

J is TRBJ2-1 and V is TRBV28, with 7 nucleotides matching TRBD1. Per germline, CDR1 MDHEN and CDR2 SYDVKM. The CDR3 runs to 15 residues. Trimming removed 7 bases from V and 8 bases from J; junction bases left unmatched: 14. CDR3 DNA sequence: TGTGCCAGCACAACTGGGACAGCCACCCCACATGAGCAGTTCTTC. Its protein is CASTTGTATPHEQFF.

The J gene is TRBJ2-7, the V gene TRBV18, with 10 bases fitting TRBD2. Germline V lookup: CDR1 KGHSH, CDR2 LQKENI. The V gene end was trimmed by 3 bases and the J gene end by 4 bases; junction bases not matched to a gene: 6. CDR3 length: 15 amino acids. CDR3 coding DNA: TGTGCCAGCTCACCCTCCGGGACTAGCGATTACGAGCAGTACTTC. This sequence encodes CASSPSGTSDYEQYF.

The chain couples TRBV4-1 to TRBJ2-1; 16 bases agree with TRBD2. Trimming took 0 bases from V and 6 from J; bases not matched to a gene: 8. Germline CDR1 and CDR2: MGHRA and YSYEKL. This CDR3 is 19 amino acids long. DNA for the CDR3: TGCGCCAGCAGCCAAGAGCCTCCCGGGACTAGCGGGAGGGCCAATGAGCAGTTCTTC. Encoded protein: CASSQEPPGTSGRANEQFF.

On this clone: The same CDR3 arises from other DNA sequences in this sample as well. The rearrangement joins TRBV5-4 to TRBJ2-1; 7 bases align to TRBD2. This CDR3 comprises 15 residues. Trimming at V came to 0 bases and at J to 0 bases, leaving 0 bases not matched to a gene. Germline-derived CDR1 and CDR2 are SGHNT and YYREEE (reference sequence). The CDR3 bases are TGTGCCAGCAGCTTGGGCGGGAGCTCCTACAATGAGCAGTTCTTC. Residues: CASSLGGSSYNEQFF.

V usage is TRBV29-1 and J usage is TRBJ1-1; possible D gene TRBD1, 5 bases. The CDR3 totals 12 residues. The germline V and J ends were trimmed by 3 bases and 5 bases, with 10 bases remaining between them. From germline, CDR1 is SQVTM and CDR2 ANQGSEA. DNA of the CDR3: TGCAGCGTTGATAGGGGAAGTACTGAAGCTTTCTTT. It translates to CSVDRGSTEAFF.

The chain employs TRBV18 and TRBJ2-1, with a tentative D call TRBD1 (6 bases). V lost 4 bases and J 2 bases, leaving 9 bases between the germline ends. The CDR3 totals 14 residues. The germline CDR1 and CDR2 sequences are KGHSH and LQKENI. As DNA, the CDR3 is TGTGCCAGCTCACGACAGGATGCCTACAATGAGCAGTTCTTC. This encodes CASSRQDAYNEQFF.

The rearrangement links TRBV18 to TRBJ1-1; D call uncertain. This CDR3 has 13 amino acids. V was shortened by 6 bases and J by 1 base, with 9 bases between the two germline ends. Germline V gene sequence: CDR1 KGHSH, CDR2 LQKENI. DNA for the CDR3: TGTGCCAGCTCCCGCGAAGCGAACACTGAAGCTTTCTTT. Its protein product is CASSREANTEAFF.

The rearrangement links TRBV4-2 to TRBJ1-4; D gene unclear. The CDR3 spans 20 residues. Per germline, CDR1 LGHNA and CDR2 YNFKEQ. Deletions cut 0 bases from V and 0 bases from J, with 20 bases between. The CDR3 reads CASSQDLMYSPFATNEKLFF. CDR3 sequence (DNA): TGTGCCAGCAGCCAAGATCTTATGTACAGCCCTTTTGCAACTAATGAAAAACTGTTTTTT.

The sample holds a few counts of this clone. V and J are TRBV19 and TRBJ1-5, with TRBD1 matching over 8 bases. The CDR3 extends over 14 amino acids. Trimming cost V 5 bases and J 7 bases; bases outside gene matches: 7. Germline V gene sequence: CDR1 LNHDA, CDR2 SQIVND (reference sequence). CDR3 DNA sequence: TGTGCCAGTAGTCCCGGGACAGGTGGACAGCCCCAGCATTTT. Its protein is CASSPGTGGQPQHF.

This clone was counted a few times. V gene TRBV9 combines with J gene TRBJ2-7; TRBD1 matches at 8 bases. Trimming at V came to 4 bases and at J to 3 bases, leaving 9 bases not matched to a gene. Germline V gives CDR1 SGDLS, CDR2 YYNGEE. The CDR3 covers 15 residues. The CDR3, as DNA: TGTGCCAGCAGCCCCCGAGGACAGGGCGACTACGAGCAGTACTTC. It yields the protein CASSPRGQGDYEQYF. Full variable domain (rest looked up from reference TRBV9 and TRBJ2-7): DSGVTQTPKHLITATGQRVTLRCSPRSGDLSVYWYQQSLDQGLQFLIQYYNGEERAKGNILERFSAQQFPDLHSELNLSSLELGDSALYFCASSPRGQGDYEQYFGPGTRLTVT.

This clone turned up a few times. CDR3 DNA sequence: TGTGCCAGCAGCTTACCCAGGGGGCCCTACAATGAGCAGTTCTTC. Encoded protein: CASSLPRGPYNEQFF. The chain recombines TRBV13 with TRBJ2-1; 8 positions agree with TRBD1. Germline assignment: CDR1 PRHDT and CDR2 FYEKMQ (reference sequence). The CDR3 is 15 amino acids. After removal of 2 bases from V and 2 bases from J, the junction contained 2 bases not matched to a gene.

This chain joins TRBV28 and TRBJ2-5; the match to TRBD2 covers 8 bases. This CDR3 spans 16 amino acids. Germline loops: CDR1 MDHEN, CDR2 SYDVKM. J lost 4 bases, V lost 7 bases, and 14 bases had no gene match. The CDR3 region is CASTEAGALLRETQYF. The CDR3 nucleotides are TGTGCCAGCACCGAAGCGGGAGCCTTACTGAGAGAGACCCAGTACTTC.

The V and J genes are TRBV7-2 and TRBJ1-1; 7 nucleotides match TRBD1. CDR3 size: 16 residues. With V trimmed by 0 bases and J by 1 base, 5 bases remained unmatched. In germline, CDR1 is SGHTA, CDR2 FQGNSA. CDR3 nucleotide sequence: TGTGCCAGCAGCTTAGCAGGGGGCTTGGCGAACACTGAAGCTTTCTTT. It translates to CASSLAGGLANTEAFF.

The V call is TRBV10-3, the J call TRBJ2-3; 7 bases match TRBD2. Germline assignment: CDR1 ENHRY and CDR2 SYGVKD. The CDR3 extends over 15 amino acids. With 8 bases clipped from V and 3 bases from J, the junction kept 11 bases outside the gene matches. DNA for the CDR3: TGTGCCATCGCCGGAGCAGGCGGGAGTACAGATACGCAGTATTTT. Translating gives CAIAGAGGSTDTQYF.

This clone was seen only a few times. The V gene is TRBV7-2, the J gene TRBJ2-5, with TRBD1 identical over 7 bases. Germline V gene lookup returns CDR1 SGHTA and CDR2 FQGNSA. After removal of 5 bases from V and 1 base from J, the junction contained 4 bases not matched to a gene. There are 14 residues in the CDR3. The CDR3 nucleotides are TGTGCCAGCAGCCAGGGACAGTCCCAAGAGACCCAGTACTTC. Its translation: CASSQGQSQETQYF.

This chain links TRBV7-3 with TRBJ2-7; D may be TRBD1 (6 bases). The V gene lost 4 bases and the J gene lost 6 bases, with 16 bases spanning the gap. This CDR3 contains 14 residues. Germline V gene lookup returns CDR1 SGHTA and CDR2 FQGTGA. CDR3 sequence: CASSSSTGSREQYF. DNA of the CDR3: TGTGCCAGCAGCTCGTCGACAGGTTCCCGCGAGCAGTACTTC.

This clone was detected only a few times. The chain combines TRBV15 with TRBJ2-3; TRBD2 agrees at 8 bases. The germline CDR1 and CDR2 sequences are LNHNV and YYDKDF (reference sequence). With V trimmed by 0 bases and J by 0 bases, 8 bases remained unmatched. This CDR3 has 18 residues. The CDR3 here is CATSRDGVAGLSTDTQYF. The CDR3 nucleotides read TGTGCCACCAGCAGAGACGGGGTAGCGGGACTGAGCACAGATACGCAGTATTTT.

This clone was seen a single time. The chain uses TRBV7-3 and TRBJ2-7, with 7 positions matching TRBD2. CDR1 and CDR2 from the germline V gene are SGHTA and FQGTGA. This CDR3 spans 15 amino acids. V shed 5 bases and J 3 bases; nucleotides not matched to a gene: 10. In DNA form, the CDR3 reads TGTGCCAGCAGCCCCTCCCAGGCGGGAGTCTACGAGCAGTACTTC. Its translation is CASSPSQAGVYEQYF.

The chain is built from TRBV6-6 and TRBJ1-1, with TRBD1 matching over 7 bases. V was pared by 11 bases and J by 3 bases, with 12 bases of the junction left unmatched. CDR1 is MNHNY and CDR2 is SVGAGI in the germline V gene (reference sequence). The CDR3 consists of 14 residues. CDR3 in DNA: TGTGCCGCGGAAGGACAGGCGATGCACACTGAAGCTTTCTTT. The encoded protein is CAAEGQAMHTEAFF.